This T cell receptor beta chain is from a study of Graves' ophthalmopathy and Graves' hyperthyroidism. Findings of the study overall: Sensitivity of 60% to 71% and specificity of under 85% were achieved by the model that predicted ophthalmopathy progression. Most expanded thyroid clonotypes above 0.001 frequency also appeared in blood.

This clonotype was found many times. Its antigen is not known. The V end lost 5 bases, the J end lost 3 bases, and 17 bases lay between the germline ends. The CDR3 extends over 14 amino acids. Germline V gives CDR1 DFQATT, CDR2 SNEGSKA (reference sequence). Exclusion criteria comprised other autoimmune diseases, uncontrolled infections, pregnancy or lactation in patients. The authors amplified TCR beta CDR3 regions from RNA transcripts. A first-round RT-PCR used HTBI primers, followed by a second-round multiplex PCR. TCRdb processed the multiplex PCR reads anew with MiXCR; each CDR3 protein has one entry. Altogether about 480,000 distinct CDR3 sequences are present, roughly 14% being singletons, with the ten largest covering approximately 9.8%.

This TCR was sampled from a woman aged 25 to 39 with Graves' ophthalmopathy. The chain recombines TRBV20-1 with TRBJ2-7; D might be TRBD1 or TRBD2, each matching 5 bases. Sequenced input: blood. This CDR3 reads CSAYLGPDGYEQYF. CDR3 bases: TGCAGTGCTTACCTGGGACCAGACGGCTACGAGCAGTACTTC.